Presented here are 21 T cell receptor beta chains from one specimen sequenced in a study of T cells in Graves' hyperthyroidism and ophthalmopathy. RNA transcripts yielded amplified TCR beta CDR3 regions. The HTBI primer set was used in a first-round RT-PCR of the TCR CDR3. TCRdb recomputed calls from the multiplex PCR reads with MiXCR, one row per CDR3 protein. The sample lists 530,000 or so distinct CDR3 sequences, about 43% seen once, with around 8% in the top ten. The sequenced material came from peripheral blood or thyroid tissue (not recorded which). The receptors stem from a woman under 30 with Graves' hyperthyroidism.

The chain employs TRBV15 and TRBJ2-5; 8 nucleotides agree with TRBD1. CDR1 and CDR2 (germline): LNHNV, YYDKDF (reference sequence). Trimming removed 3 bases from V and 2 bases from J; junction bases left unmatched: 8. The CDR3 has 16 residues. CDR3 residues: CATSSIRTGLQETQYF. In DNA form, the CDR3 reads TGTGCCACCAGCAGTATCAGGACAGGGCTACAAGAGACCCAGTACTTC.

This clonotype has at least ten counts. The chain carries TRBV5-8 and TRBJ1-1; tentatively, D is TRBD1 (5 bases). Per the germline V gene, CDR1 is SGHTS and CDR2 is YDEGEE. Trimming took off 4 bases at V and 1 base at J, with 14 bases between the two ends. This CDR3 is 15 amino acids long. CDR3: CASSPDPTANTEAFF. CDR3 in DNA: TGTGCCAGCAGCCCCGACCCGACAGCGAACACTGAAGCTTTCTTT.

As regards this clonotype: One end of the junction varies from germline; a read error may be responsible. This rearrangement joins TRBV2 to TRBJ1-1; D gene ambiguous. Germline lookup yields CDR1 SNHLY and CDR2 FYNNEI. The length of the CDR3 is 12 residues. The CDR3 here is CASSDGYNEVFF. The CDR3 DNA reads TGTGCCAGCAGTGATGGGTACAATGAAGTTTTCTTT. Variable domain in full (rest from reference TRBV2 and TRBJ1-1): EPEVTQTPSHQVTQMGQEVILRCVPISNHLYFYWYRQILGQKVEFLVSFYNNEISEKSEIFDDQFSVERPDGSNFTLKIRSTKLEDSAMYFCASSDGYNEVFFGQGTRLTVV.

On this clonotype itself: A read error may explain this, as a much larger clone is one base away. This chain connects TRBV2 to TRBJ1-1; TRBD1 matches at 8 bases. Germline V gene sequence: CDR1 SNHLY, CDR2 FYNNEI. CDR3 size: 15 residues. The trim removed 6 bases at V and 2 bases at J, leaving 8 bases unmatched. The CDR3 bases are TGTGCCAGCAGCCCCAGGGGGCGACTCAACACTGAAGCTTTCTTT. Translated, it gives CASSPRGRLNTEAFF.

The chain has TRBV11-3 and TRBJ2-6; 13 nucleotides agree with TRBD2. The CDR3 totals 21 residues. The V gene end was trimmed by 4 bases and the J gene end by 0 bases; junction bases not matched to a gene: 12. Germline loops: CDR1 SGHNT, CDR2 YENEEA. The CDR3 loop is CASSSPRTSGGPSSGANVLTF. The CDR3 DNA reads as TGTGCCAGCAGCTCCCCTAGGACTAGCGGGGGCCCTTCCTCTGGGGCCAACGTCCTGACTTTC.

This clonotype was recorded at least ten times. J is TRBJ2-7 and V is TRBV25-1; D is tentatively TRBD1 or TRBD2 (6 bases each). There are 12 residues in the CDR3. V lost 7 bases to trimming and J lost 4 bases, with 11 bases between them. The germline V gene has CDR1 MGHDK and CDR2 SYGVNS. The chain's CDR3 is CASIGGGYEQYF. The CDR3 DNA is TGTGCCAGCATTGGAGGGGGATACGAGCAGTACTTC.

This clonotype has a count of ten or more. The V call is TRBV4-3, the J call TRBJ1-5; TRBD1 might be the D (6 bases). The V gene's germline CDR1 is LGHNA and CDR2 YSLEER. V lost 1 base, J lost 1 base, and 8 bases lay in between. The CDR3 runs to 15 residues. CDR3 DNA sequence: TGCGCCAGCAGCCAAGGTGGACAGAGCAATCAGCCCCAGCATTTT. Translating it yields CASSQGGQSNQPQHF.

The chain has TRBV4-2 and TRBJ2-7; D possibly corresponds to TRBD1 (6 bases). The CDR3 extends over 16 amino acids. With 0 bases removed from V and 0 bases from J, the gap between germline ends came to 12 bases. CDR1 and CDR2 from the germline V gene are LGHNA and YNFKEQ. In DNA, the CDR3 is TGTGCCAGCAGCCAAGACCCGGAACAGGGCTCCTACGAGCAGTACTTC. It codes for CASSQDPEQGSYEQYF.

This clonotype was observed at least ten times. The J gene is TRBJ2-7, the V gene TRBV4-1; 14 nucleotides agree with TRBD2. V shed 3 bases, J shed 6 bases, and the junction held 10 bases outside the gene matches. From germline, CDR1 is MGHRA and CDR2 YSYEKL. The CDR3 loop spans 17 amino acids. The CDR3: CASSHVVGLAGVGEQYF. CDR3 bases: TGCGCCAGCAGCCACGTTGTGGGACTAGCGGGAGTGGGCGAGCAGTACTTC.

The table lists this clonotype with many counts. V is TRBV13 and J is TRBJ1-4, with D possibly TRBD1 on 5 matching bases. Germline V lookup: CDR1 PRHDT, CDR2 FYEKMQ (reference sequence). The ends were cut back, 2 bases at V and 10 bases at J, with 8 bases in the middle. CDR3 length: 12 amino acids. CDR3 nucleotide sequence: TGTGCCAGCAGCTTACCCGGGGGAAAACTGTTTTTT. This encodes CASSLPGGKLFF.

This clonotype appeared a single time. CDR3 nucleotides: TGTGCCAGCAGCCAAAGGAGGGCCCGACAACCCCAGCATTTT. Its protein is CASSQRRARQPQHF. This sequence joins TRBV7-2 and TRBJ1-5; D gene uncertain. This CDR3 spans 14 amino acids. Germline loops: CDR1 SGHTA, CDR2 FQGNSA. Trimming stripped 5 bases from V and 10 bases from J, with 18 bases between.

The rearrangement joins TRBV29-1 to TRBJ1-5; D ambiguous. V was cut by 8 bases and J by 0 bases, with 17 bases left in between. This CDR3 spans 15 amino acids. Germline CDR1 reads SQVTM; CDR2 reads ANQGSEA. CDR3 loop: CSSLWSGVSNQPQHF. DNA for the CDR3: TGCAGCAGTTTGTGGTCAGGTGTTAGCAATCAGCCCCAGCATTTT. Combining the CDR3 with reference TRBV29-1 and TRBJ1-5 gives the whole variable domain SAVISQKPSRDICQRGTSLTIQCQVDSQVTMMFWYRQQPGQSLTLIATANQGSEATYESGFVIDKFPISRPNLTFSTLTVSNMSPEDSSIYLCSSLWSGVSNQPQHFGDGTRLSIL.

With respect to this clonotype: It may be a read error: a sequence one base away is much more abundant. V is TRBV7-6 and J is TRBJ2-7; 10 nucleotides line up with TRBD2. With V trimmed by 3 bases and J by 6 bases, 5 bases remained unmatched. CDR1 SGHVS and CDR2 FNYEAQ come from the germline V gene. The length of the CDR3 is 14 residues. The CDR3 reads CASSFGTSVTEQYF. The CDR3 DNA is TGTGCCAGCAGCTTCGGGACTAGCGTTACCGAGCAGTACTTC.

A note on this clonotype: A read error may explain this, as a much larger clone is one base away. The chain joins TRBV5-8 to TRBJ1-1; D might be TRBD1 (5 bases). The CDR3 is made up of 19 amino acids. The ends were cut back, 4 bases at V and 5 bases at J, with 30 bases in the middle. Germline lookup yields CDR1 SGHTS and CDR2 YDEGEE. CDR3 region: CASSGRFAAFRGSGTEAFF. The DNA for the CDR3 is TGTGCCAGCAGCGGGAGATTTGCCGCTTTTCGGGGCAGCGGGACTGAAGCTTTCTTT.

This chain joins TRBV7-9 and TRBJ2-5, with D hard to call. CDR1 is SEHNR, CDR2 FQNEAQ, per germline (reference sequence). The CDR3 is made up of 12 amino acids. V was clipped by 6 bases and J by 5 bases, with 10 bases between them. The CDR3 region has the DNA TGTGCCAGCAGTTCAGGAAATGAGACCCAGTACTTC. Translating it yields CASSSGNETQYF.

The DNA of the CDR3 is TGCAGTGCCTCACTAGCGGGGGCCAACGTCCTGACTTTC. It specifies CSASLAGANVLTF. V gene TRBV20-1 combines with J gene TRBJ2-6; 7 bases fit TRBD2. Germline V lookup: CDR1 DFQATT, CDR2 SNEGSKA (reference sequence). Trimming took 6 bases from V and 4 from J; bases not matched to a gene: 3. The CDR3 extends over 13 amino acids.

This clonotype was seen repeatedly, ten times or more. The V call is TRBV29-1, the J call TRBJ1-1; no clear D gene. CDR1 is SQVTM, CDR2 ANQGSEA, per germline. V gave up 6 bases and J gave up 3 bases, with 14 bases separating them. The CDR3 covers 13 residues. The CDR3 loop is CSVAARSDTEAFF. Here the CDR3 DNA reads TGCAGCGTAGCGGCGCGTAGCGACACTGAAGCTTTCTTT. The whole variable domain, filled in from reference TRBV29-1 and TRBJ1-1, reads SAVISQKPSRDICQRGTSLTIQCQVDSQVTMMFWYRQQPGQSLTLIATANQGSEATYESGFVIDKFPISRPNLTFSTLTVSNMSPEDSSIYLCSVAARSDTEAFFGQGTRLTVV.

Many counts were recorded for this clonotype. The chain carries TRBV13 and TRBJ1-5; possibly TRBD1 for D (6 bases). The germline CDR1 and CDR2 sequences are PRHDT and FYEKMQ (reference sequence). The germline V and J ends were trimmed by 0 bases and 6 bases, with 15 bases remaining between them. The CDR3 extends over 16 amino acids. The CDR3: CASSLGGGGNSQPQHF. DNA for the CDR3: TGTGCCAGCAGCTTAGGGGGGGGGGGCAATAGTCAGCCCCAGCATTTT.

This chain uses TRBV5-1 with TRBJ2-1, with 8 bases matching TRBD2. The CDR3 contains 15 residues. CDR1 and CDR2 (germline): SGHRS, YFSETQ. V lost 3 bases to trimming and J lost 0 bases; unmatched junction nucleotides: 2. The DNA for the CDR3 is TGCGCCAGCAGCTCACTAGCGGACTCCTACAATGAGCAGTTCTTC. It codes for CASSSLADSYNEQFF.

The V call is TRBV24-1, the J call TRBJ2-7, with a tentative D call TRBD2 (6 bases). The V end lost 0 bases, the J end lost 6 bases, and 11 bases lay between the germline ends. CDR3 length: 14 amino acids. Germline CDR1 KGHDR, CDR2 SFDVKD. CDR3 DNA sequence: TGTGCCACCAGTGATTTGAATAAGGAGGGCGAGCAGTACTTC. Protein sequence: CATSDLNKEGEQYF.

This chain joins TRBV12-5 and TRBJ1-5; weak D call: TRBD1 (5 bases). Germline lookup yields CDR1 LGHNT and CDR2 FRNRAP. This CDR3 is 15 amino acids long. Deletions cut 5 bases from V and 2 bases from J, with 13 bases between. CDR3 in amino acids: CASGRGGRGNQPQHF. CDR3 coding DNA: TGTGCTAGTGGTCGTGGGGGAAGGGGCAATCAGCCCCAGCATTTT.